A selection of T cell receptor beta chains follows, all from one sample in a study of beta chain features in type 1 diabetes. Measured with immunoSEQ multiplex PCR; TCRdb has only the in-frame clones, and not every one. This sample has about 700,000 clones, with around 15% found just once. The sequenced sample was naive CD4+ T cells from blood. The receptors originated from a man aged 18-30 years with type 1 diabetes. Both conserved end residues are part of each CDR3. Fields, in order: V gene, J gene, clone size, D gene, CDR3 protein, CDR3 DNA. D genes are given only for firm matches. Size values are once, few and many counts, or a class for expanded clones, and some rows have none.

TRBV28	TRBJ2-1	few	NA	CASSPLPVSRHNEQFF	TGTGCCAGCAGCCCGCTCCCTGTGAGCAGACACAATGAGCAGTTCTTC
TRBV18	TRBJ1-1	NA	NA	CASTTGTGNTEAFF	TGTGCCAGCACCACCGGGACGGGGAACACTGAAGCTTTCTTT
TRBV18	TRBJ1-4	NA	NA	CASSPFDGPILFF	TGTGCCAGCTCACCTTTCGACGGGCCGATACTGTTTTTT
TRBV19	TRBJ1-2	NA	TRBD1	CASSEQGSGYTF	TGTGCCAGTAGTGAACAGGGGTCTGGCTACACCTTC
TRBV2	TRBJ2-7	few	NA	CASRADTYEQYF	TGTGCCAGCAGAGCTGACACGTACGAGCAGTACTTC
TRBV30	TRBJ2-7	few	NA	CAWTGSYEQYF	TGTGCCTGGACAGGGTCCTACGAGCAGTACTTC
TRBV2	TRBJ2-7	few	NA	CASTGTRYVRQYF	TGTGCCAGCACCGGAACTCGTTACGTACGGCAGTACTTC
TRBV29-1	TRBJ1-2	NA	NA	CSVEDTRNKGGYTF	TGCAGCGTTGAAGATACCAGAAATAAGGGGGGCTACACCTTC
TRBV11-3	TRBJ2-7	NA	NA	CASSLDGVQDEQYF	TGTGCCAGCAGCTTAGACGGGGTGCAGGATGAGCAGTACTTC
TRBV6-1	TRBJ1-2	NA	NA	CASKPGRANYGYTF	TGTGCCAGCAAGCCGGGACGGGCTAACTATGGCTACACCTTC
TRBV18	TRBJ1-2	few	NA	CASSPVTGTNGYTF	TGTGCCAGCTCACCGGTTACCGGGACTAATGGCTACACCTTC
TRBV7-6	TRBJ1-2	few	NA	CASSLGGPNYGYTF	TGTGCCAGCAGCTTAGGCGGGCCGAACTATGGCTACACCTTC
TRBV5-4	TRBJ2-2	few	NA	CASSANRDTRELFF	TGTGCCAGCAGCGCGAACAGGGATACGCGGGAGCTGTTTTTT
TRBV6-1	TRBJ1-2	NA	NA	CASSASQGSSPLGGYTF	TGTGCCAGCAGTGCCAGCCAGGGGTCGTCGCCCCTTGGGGGCTACACCTTC
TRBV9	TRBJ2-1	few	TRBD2	CASSVQTSGWNNEQFF	TGTGCCAGCAGCGTACAAACTAGCGGGTGGAACAATGAGCAGTTCTTC
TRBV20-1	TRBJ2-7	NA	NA	CSAITTYEQYF	TGCAGTGCCATAACCACCTACGAGCAGTACTTC
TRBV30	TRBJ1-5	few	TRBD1	CAWKQGPSNQPQHF	TGTGCCTGGAAACAGGGGCCTAGCAATCAGCCCCAGCATTTT
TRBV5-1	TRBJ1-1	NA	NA	CASTEGGTQNTEAFF	TGCGCCAGCACTGAAGGGGGGACTCAGAACACTGAAGCTTTCTTT
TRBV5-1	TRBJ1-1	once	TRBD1	CASSFSDRGTEAFF	TGCGCCAGCAGCTTCTCGGACAGGGGGACTGAAGCTTTCTTT
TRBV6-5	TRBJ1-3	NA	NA	CASSRTAGFGNTIYF	TGTGCCAGCAGTAGGACAGCCGGATTTGGAAACACCATATATTTT
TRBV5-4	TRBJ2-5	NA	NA	CASSPAGTQETQYF	TGTGCCAGCAGCCCGGCGGGGACCCAAGAGACCCAGTACTTC
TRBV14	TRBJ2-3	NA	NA	CASSPGPSPFPDTQYF	TGTGCCAGCAGCCCGGGGCCATCGCCCTTTCCAGATACGCAGTATTTT
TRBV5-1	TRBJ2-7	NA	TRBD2	CASSLVLAGDYEQYF	TGCGCCAGCAGCTTGGTACTAGCGGGGGACTACGAGCAGTACTTC
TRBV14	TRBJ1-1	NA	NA	CASSPWGEGTEAFF	TGTGCCAGCAGCCCGTGGGGGGAGGGCACTGAAGCTTTCTTT
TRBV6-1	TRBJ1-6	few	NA	CASSEVGNSPLHF	TGTGCCAGCAGTGAAGTGGGGAACTCACCCCTCCACTTT
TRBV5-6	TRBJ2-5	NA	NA	CASSLAGGAGETQYF	TGTGCCAGCAGCTTGGCCGGCGGGGCGGGAGAGACCCAGTACTTC
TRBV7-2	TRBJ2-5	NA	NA	CASSPGQIIETQYF	TGTGCCAGCAGCCCTGGACAGATTATAGAGACCCAGTACTTC
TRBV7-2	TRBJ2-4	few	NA	CASAKGGKNIQYF	TGTGCCAGCGCGAAGGGCGGTAAAAACATTCAGTACTTC
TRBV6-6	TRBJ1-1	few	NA	CASSAPSEAFF	TGTGCCAGCAGCGCACCGAGTGAAGCTTTCTTT
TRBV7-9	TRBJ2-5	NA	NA	CASSWGQGETQYF	TGTGCCAGCAGCTGGGGACAAGGGGAGACCCAGTACTTC
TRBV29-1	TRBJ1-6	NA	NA	CSVRADYNSPLHF	TGCAGCGTTCGCGCTGACTATAATTCACCCCTCCACTTT
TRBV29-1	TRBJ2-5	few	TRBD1	CSVAGQGVETQYF	TGCAGCGTTGCAGGACAGGGAGTGGAGACCCAGTACTTC
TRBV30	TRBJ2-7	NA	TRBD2	CAWGLAGGLEQYF	TGTGCCTGGGGACTAGCGGGGGGCCTTGAGCAGTACTTC
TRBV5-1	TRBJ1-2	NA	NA	CASSPPERTAYGYTF	TGCGCCAGCAGCCCCCCGGAGAGGACTGCCTATGGCTACACCTTC
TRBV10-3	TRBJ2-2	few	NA	CAISESNILTANTGELFF	TGTGCCATCAGTGAGTCGAATATTTTGACAGCGAACACCGGGGAGCTGTTTTTT
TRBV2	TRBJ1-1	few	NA	CASSENGGTEAFF	TGTGCCAGCAGTGAGAATGGGGGGACTGAAGCTTTCTTT
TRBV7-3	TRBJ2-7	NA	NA	CASSPGHDEQYF	TGTGCCAGCAGCCCGGGCCATGACGAGCAGTACTTC
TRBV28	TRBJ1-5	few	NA	CASTELSNQPQHF	TGTGCCAGCACCGAGCTTAGCAATCAGCCCCAGCATTTT
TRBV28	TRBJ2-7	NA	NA	CASSLFYEQYF	TGTGCCAGCAGTCTCTTTTACGAGCAGTACTTC
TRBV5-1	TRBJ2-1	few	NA	CASSLGGPYNEQFF	TGCGCCAGCAGCTTGGGGGGGCCCTACAATGAGCAGTTCTTC
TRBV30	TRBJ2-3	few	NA	CAGTSQGPDTQYF	TGTGCCGGGACGTCGCAGGGCCCAGATACGCAGTATTTT
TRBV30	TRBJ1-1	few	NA	CAWTVRYEPNTEAFF	TGTGCCTGGACTGTCCGGTATGAGCCAAACACTGAAGCTTTCTTT
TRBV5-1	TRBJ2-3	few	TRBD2	CASSSSSGGLDTQYF	TGCGCCAGCAGCTCGTCTAGCGGAGGGCTAGATACGCAGTATTTT
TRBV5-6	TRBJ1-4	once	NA	CASNPRGSSEKLFF	TGTGCCAGCAACCCTCGAGGAAGCTCCGAAAAACTGTTTTTT